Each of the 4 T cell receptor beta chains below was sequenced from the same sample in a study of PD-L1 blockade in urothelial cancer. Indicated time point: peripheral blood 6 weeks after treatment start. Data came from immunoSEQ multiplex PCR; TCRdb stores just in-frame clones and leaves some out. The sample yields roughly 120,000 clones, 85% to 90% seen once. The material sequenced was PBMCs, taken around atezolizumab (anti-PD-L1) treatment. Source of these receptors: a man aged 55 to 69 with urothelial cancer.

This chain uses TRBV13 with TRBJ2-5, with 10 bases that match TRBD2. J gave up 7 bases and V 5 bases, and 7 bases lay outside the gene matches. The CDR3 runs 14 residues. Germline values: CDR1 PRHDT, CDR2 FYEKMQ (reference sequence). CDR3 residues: CASSISGGPGTQYF. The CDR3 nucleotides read TGTGCCAGCAGCATTAGCGGGGGGCCCGGGACCCAGTACTTC.

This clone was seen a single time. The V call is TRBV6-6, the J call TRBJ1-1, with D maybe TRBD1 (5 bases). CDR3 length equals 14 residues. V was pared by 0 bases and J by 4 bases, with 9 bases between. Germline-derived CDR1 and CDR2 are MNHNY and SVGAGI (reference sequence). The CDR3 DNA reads TGTGCCAGCAGTTACTCTCGGACAAGCACTGAAGCTTTCTTT. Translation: CASSYSRTSTEAFF.

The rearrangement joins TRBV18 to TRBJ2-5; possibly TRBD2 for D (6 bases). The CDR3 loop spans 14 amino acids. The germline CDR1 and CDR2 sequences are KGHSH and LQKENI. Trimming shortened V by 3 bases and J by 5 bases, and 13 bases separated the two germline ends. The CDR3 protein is CASSPRDFGETQYF. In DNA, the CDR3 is TGTGCCAGCTCACCGAGGGACTTCGGGGAGACCCAGTACTTC. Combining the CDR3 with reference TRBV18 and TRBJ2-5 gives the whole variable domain NAGVMQNPRHLVRRRGQEARLRCSPMKGHSHVYWYRQLPEEGLKFMVYLQKENIIDESGMPKERFSAEFPKEGPSILRIQQVVRGDSAAYFCASSPRDFGETQYFGPGTRLLVL.

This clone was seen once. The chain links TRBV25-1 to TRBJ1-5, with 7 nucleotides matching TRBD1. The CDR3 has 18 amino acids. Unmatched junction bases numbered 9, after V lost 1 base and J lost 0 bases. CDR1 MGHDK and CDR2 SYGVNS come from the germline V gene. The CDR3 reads CASSELNRGNHSNQPQHF. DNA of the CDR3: TGTGCCAGCAGTGAATTAAACAGGGGAAACCATAGCAATCAGCCCCAGCATTTT.